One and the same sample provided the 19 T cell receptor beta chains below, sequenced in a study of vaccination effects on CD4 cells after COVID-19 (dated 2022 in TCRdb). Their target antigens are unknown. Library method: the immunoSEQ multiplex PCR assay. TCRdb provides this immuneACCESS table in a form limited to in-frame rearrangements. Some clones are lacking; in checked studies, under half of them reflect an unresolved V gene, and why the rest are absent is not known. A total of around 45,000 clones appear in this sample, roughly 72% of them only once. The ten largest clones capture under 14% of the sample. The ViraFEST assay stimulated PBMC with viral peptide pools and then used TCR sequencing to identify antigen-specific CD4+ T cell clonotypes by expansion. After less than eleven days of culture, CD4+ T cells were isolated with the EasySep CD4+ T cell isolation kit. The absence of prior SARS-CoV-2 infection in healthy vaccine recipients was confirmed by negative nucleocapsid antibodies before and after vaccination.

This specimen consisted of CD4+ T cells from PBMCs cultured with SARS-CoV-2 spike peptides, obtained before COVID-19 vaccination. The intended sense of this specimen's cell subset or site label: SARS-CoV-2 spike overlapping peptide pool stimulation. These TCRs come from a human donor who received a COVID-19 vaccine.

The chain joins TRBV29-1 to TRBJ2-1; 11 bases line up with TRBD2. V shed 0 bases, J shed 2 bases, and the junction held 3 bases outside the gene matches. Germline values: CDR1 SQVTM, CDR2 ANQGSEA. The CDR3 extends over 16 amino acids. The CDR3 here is CSVEEGSGGAYNEQFF. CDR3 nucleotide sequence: TGCAGCGTTGAAGAGGGTAGCGGGGGGGCCTACAATGAGCAGTTCTTC.

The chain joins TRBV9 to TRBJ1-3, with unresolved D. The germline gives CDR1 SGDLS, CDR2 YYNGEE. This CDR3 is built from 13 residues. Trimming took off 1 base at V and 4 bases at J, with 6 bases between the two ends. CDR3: CASSVRTGNTIYF. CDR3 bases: TGTGCCAGCAGCGTACGCACGGGAAACACCATATATTTT.

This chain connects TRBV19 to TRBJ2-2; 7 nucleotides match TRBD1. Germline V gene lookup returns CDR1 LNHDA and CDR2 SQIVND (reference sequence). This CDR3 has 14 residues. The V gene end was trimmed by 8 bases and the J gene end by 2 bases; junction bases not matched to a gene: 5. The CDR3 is CASRRQGNTGELFF. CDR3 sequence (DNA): TGTGCCAGTCGGAGACAGGGAAACACCGGGGAGCTGTTTTTT.

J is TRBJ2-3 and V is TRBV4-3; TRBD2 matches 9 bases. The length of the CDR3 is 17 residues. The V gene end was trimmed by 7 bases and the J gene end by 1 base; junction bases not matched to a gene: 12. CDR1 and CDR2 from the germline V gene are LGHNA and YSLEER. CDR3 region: CASTIREAGGRTDTQYF. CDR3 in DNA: TGCGCCAGCACAATCCGGGAGGCGGGGGGGCGCACAGATACGCAGTATTTT.

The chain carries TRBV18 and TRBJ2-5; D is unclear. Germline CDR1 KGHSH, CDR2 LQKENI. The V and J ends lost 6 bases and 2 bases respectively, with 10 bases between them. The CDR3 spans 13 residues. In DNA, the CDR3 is TGTGCCAGCTCCCCTAGTGGGCAAGAGACCCAGTACTTC. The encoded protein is CASSPSGQETQYF. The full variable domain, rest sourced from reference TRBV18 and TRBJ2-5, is NAGVMQNPRHLVRRRGQEARLRCSPMKGHSHVYWYRQLPEEGLKFMVYLQKENIIDESGMPKERFSAEFPKEGPSILRIQQVVRGDSAAYFCASSPSGQETQYFGPGTRLLVL.

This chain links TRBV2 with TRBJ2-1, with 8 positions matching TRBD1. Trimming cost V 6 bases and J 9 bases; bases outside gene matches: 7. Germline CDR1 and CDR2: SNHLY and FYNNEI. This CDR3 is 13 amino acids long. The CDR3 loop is CASREDRVSEQFF. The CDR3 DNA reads TGTGCCAGCAGAGAGGACAGGGTGAGTGAGCAGTTCTTC.

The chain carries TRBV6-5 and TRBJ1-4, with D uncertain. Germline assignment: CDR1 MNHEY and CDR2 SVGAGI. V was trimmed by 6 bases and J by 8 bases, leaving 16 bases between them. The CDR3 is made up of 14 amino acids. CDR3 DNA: TGTGCCAGCAGCCCCACGCACGGAAGGGAAAAACTGTTTTTT. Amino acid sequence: CASSPTHGREKLFF.

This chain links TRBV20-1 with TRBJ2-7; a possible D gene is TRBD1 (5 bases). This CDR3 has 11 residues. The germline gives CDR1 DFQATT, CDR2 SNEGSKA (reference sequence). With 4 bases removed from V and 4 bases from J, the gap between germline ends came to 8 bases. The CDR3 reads CSAITGYEQYV. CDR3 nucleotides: TGCAGTGCTATAACAGGATACGAGCAGTACGTC.

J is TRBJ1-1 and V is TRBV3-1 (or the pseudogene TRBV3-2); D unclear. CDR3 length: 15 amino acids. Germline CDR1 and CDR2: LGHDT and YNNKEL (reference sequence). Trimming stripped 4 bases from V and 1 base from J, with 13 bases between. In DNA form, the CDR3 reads TGTGCCAGCAGCCGGACCGGACGCCAGAACACTGAAGCTTTCTTT. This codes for CASSRTGRQNTEAFF.

In DNA, the CDR3 is TGTGCCAGCAGCTTGGGGGGACTAGCGGGGGGGCTCACAGATACGCAGTATTTT. Protein product: CASSLGGLAGGLTDTQYF. V is TRBV9 and J is TRBJ2-3; 16 positions agree with TRBD2. The CDR3 spans 18 residues. V shed 4 bases, J shed 2 bases, and the junction held 7 bases outside the gene matches. Germline V gene sequence: CDR1 SGDLS, CDR2 YYNGEE.

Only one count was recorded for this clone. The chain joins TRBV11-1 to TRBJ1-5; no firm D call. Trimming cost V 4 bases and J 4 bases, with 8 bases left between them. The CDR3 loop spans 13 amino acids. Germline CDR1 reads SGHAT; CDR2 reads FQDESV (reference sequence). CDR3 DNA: TGTGCCAGCAGCTCCGACGGGAATCAGCCCCAGCATTTT. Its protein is CASSSDGNQPQHF. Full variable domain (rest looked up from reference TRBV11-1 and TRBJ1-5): EAEVAQSPRYKITEKSQAVAFWCDPISGHATLYWYRQILGQGPELLVQFQDESVVDDSQLPKDRFSAERLKGVDSTLKIQPAELGDSAMYLCASSSDGNQPQHFGDGTRLSIL.

CDR3 DNA sequence: TGTGCCAGCAGCCGGACAGGGGACACAGATACGCAGTATTTT. Encoded protein: CASSRTGDTDTQYF. The rearrangement joins TRBV7-9 to TRBJ2-3, with TRBD1 matching 9 bases. This CDR3 region has 14 residues. The V segment lost 5 bases and the J segment 2 bases; nucleotides outside the gene matches: 2. The germline V gene has CDR1 SEHNR and CDR2 FQNEAQ (reference sequence).

The CDR3 sequence is CATSDWGPSNQPQHF. Here the CDR3 DNA reads TGTGCCACCAGTGATTGGGGACCCAGCAATCAGCCCCAGCATTTT. This sequence joins TRBV24-1 and TRBJ1-5; D may be TRBD1 (5 bases). Trimming took off 2 bases at V and 1 base at J, with 8 bases between the two ends. The CDR3 loop spans 15 amino acids. Germline CDR1 and CDR2: KGHDR and SFDVKD.

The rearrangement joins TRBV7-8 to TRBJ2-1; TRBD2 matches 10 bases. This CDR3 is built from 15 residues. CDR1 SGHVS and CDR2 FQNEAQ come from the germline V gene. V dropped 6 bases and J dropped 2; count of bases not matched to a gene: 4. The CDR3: CASSSLAGTYNEQFF. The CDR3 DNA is TGTGCCAGCAGTTCACTAGCGGGGACCTACAATGAGCAGTTCTTC.

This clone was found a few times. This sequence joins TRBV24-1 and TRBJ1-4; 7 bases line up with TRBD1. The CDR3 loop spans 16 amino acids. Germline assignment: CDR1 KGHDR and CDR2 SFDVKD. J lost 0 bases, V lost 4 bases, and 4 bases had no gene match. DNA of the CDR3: TGTGCCACCAGTGAAAGTCAGGGGGCAACTAATGAAAAACTGTTTTTT. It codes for CATSESQGATNEKLFF.

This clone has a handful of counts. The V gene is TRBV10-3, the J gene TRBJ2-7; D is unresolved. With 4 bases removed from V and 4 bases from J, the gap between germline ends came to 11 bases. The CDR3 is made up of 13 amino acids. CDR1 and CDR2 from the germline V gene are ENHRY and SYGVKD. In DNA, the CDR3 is TGTGCCATCAGTGCCGCAGGCGATTACGAGCAGTACGTC. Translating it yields CAISAAGDYEQYV.

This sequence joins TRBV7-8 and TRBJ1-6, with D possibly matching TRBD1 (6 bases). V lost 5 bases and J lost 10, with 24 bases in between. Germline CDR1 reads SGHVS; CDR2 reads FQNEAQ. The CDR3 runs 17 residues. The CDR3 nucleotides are TGTGCCAGCAGCCTCGGTTGGCAGGGGAAGATCCCATCACCCCTCCACTTT. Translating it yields CASSLGWQGKIPSPLHF.

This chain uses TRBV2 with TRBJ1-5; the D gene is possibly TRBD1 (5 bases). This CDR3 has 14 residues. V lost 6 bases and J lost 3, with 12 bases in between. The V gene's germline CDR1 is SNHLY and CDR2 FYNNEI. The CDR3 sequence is CASRLDSLNQPQHF. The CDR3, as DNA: TGTGCCAGCAGACTCGACAGCCTCAATCAGCCCCAGCATTTT.

CDR3 sequence: CASSEGDNTQYF. The CDR3 coding sequence is TGCGCCAGCAGTGAGGGGGATAATACGCAGTATTTT. The rearrangement joins TRBV10-1 to TRBJ2-3; D call uncertain. V was clipped by 2 bases and J by 7 bases, with 7 bases between them. The germline gives CDR1 WNHNN, CDR2 SYGVQD (reference sequence). CDR3 length equals 12 residues.